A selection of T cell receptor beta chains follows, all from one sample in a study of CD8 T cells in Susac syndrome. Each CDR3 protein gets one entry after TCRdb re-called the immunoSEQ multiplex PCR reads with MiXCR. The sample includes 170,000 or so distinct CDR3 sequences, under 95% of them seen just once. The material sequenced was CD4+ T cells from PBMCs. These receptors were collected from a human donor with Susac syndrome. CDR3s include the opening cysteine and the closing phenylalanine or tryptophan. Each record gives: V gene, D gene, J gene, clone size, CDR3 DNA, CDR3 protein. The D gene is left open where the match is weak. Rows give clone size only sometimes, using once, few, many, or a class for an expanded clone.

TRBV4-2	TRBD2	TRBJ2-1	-	TGTGCCAGCAGCCAAACAGAGGCGGGGGGGCCCCACAATGAGCAGTTCTTC	CASSQTEAGGPHNEQFF
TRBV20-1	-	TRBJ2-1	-	TGCAGTGGGTTGGCAGGGACCAATGAGCAGTTCTTC	CSGLAGTNEQFF
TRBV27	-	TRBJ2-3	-	TGTGCCAGCAGTCCCCCATCCCGTTCAGGGTATACGCAGTATTTT	CASSPPSRSGYTQYF
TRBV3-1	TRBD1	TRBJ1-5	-	TGTGCCAGCAGCCAAGCCGGGACAGTTGATCAGCCCCAGCATTTT	CASSQAGTVDQPQHF
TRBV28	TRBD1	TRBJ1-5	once	TGTGCCAGCAGGGAAGCAGGGACAGGGGGCAACAATCAGCCCCAGCATTTT	CASREAGTGGNNQPQHF
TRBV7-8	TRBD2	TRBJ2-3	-	TGTGCCAGCAGCCCAGGATCTAGCGGGGGTACCCGCACAGATACGCAGTATTTT	CASSPGSSGGTRTDTQYF
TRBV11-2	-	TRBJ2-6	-	TGTGCCAGCAGCTTAGAGGGGCGCCCTCACTCTGGGGCCAACGTCCTGACTTTC	CASSLEGRPHSGANVLTF
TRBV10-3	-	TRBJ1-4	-	TGTGCCATCAGTGAATTCAACGAAAAACTGTTTTTT	CAISEFNEKLFF
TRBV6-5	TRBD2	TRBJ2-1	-	TGTGCCAGCAGTTCCCCCATCGGACTAGCGGTCAATGAGCAGTTCTTC	CASSSPIGLAVNEQFF
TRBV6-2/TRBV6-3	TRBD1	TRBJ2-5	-	TGTGCCAGCACCTACGACAGGGTGGAGACCCAGTACTTC	CASTYDRVETQYF
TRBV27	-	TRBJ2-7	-	TGTGCCAGCAGTTTATCTCCGGCTTCGGGCTCCTACGAGCAGTACTTC	CASSLSPASGSYEQYF
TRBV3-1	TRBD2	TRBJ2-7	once	TGTGCCAGCAGCCCGGGACCTAGCGGGGGAGGCTACGAGCAGTACTTC	CASSPGPSGGGYEQYF
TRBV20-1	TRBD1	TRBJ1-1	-	TGCAGTGCTAGAGAACAGGGGGGGAACACTGAAGCTTTCTTT	CSAREQGGNTEAFF
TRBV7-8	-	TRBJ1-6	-	TGTGCCAGCAGCTTATATAGCGGGCCGATACACTTT	CASSLYSGPIHF
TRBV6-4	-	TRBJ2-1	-	TGTGCCAGCCTTGGACGAAGCTCCTACAATGAGCAGTTCTTC	CASLGRSSYNEQFF
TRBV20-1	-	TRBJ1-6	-	TGCAGTGCCAACCCGTTCGGGAATTCACCCCTCCACTTT	CSANPFGNSPLHF
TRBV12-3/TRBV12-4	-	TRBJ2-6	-	TGTGCCAGCAACTCTCGGACAGTTGGGGCCAACGTCCTGACTTTC	CASNSRTVGANVLTF
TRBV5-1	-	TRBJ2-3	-	TGCGCCAGCAGCTCTCAAGGGGCAGATACGCAGTATTTT	CASSSQGADTQYF
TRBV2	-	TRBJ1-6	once	TGTGCCAGCAGTGAACTTTGGGATTCACCCCTCCACTTT	CASSELWDSPLHF
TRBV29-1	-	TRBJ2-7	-	TGCAGCGTTCACAGAGGCGGTGAGGACGAGCAGTACTTC	CSVHRGGEDEQYF
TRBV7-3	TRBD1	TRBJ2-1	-	TGTGCCAGCAGCGGCCGGGACAGGGATGTGAATGAGCAGTTCTTC	CASSGRDRDVNEQFF
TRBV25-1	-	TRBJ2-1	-	TGTGCCAGCAGTATCCAACAGGGGGGGACTAGCAATGAGCAGTTCTTC	CASSIQQGGTSNEQFF
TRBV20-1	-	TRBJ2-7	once	TGCAGTGCTAGTGGGCAGGCAGGTAGATACGAGCAGTACTTC	CSASGQAGRYEQYF
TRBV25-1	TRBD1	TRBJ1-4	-	TGTGCCAGCAGTGGACAGGGTAATGAAAAACTGTTTTTT	CASSGQGNEKLFF
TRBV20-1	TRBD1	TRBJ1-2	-	TGCAGTGCTCCCGGACAGGTCGGCTATGGCTACACCTTC	CSAPGQVGYGYTF
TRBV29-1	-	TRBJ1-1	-	TGCAGCGTTGAGAGGGGTAGGAGCACTGAAGCTTTCTTT	CSVERGRSTEAFF
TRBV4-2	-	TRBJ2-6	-	TGTGCCAGCAGCCTACAAGAATCGCCCTCCGCGGCCTCTGGGGCCAACGTCCTGACTTTC	CASSLQESPSAASGANVLTF
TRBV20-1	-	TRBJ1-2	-	TGCAGTGCTAGAGCATCCCAGGTGTCGGATGGCTACACCTTC	CSARASQVSDGYTF
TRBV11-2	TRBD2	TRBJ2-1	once	TGTGCCAGCAACAAAGAAGGTGGGGGGGATGAGCAGTTCTTC	CASNKEGGGDEQFF
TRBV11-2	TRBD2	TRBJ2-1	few	TGTGCCAGCAGCTTAGACGGGACTAGCGGGGGCCACCGGTCCAATGAGCAGTTCTTC	CASSLDGTSGGHRSNEQFF
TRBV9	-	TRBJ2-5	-	TGTGCCAGCAGCGTAGCTGGGGCGACGTACCAAGAGACCCAGTACTTC	CASSVAGATYQETQYF
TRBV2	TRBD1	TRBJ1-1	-	TGTGCCAGCAGTCGGGCACAGGGGTTATGGACTGAAGCTTTCTTT	CASSRAQGLWTEAFF
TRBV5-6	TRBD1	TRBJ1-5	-	TGTGCCAGCAGCTCGACAGGGGGGAATAGCAATCAGCCCCAGCATTTT	CASSSTGGNSNQPQHF
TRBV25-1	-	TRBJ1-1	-	TGTGCCAGCAGTGACTTCGACAGTACAGCTTTCTTT	CASSDFDSTAFF
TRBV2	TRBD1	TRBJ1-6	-	TGTGCCAGCAGTGATCAGGGGGCAAAGACACCCCTCCACTTT	CASSDQGAKTPLHF
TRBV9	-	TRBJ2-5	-	TGTGCCAGCAGCGTACGTATGGGGGAGACCCAGTACTTC	CASSVRMGETQYF
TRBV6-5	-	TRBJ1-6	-	TGTGCCAGCAGTTACAGTCGTACAGGGTTACTTTCACCCCTCCACTTT	CASSYSRTGLLSPLHF
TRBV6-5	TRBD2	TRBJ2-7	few	TGTGCCAGCAGTCGGGGGGGCTACGAGCAGTACTTC	CASSRGGYEQYF
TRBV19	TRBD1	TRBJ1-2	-	TGTGCCAGTAGGCCGGACAGGACGAACTATGGCTACACCTTC	CASRPDRTNYGYTF
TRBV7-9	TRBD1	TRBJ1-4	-	TGTGCCAGCAGCTTTCGGGGACAGGGCTATGAAAAACTGTTTTTT	CASSFRGQGYEKLFF
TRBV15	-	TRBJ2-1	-	TGTGCCACCAGCGAGGGACACCTTTACAATGAGCAGTTCTTC	CATSEGHLYNEQFF
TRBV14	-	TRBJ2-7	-	TGTGCCAGCCAGGGACTGCCGCCGAGGCAGTACTTC	CASQGLPPRQYF
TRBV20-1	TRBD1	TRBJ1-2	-	TGCAGTGCTTGGGACAGCTATGGCTACACCTTC	CSAWDSYGYTF
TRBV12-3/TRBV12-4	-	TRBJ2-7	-	TGTGCCAGCAGTGCCTACCGGGACCTACAGTACTTC	CASSAYRDLQYF
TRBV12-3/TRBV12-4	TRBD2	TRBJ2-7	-	TGTGCCAGCACCCTCCGGACTAGATATTACGAGCAGTACTTC	CASTLRTRYYEQYF